This entry describes one TCR beta chain. This sample includes further DNA sequences coding for the same CDR3. V lost 3 bases, J lost 4 bases, and 4 bases lay in between. CDR3 length: 11 residues. Germline CDR1 and CDR2: ENHRY and SYGVKD. The table came from immunoSEQ multiplex PCR; TCRdb's copy has only in-frame clones and leaves some out. The data show tens of thousands of clones, around 89% seen once. The data are from a study of control samples from healthy donors and cancer patients. The chain is built from TRBV10-3 and TRBJ2-7; the D is unclear. The sequencing sample was made of blood. This clonotype was obtained from a man aged 45-60 years in good health. The DNA for the CDR3 is TGTGCCATCAGTGACTCGTACGAGCAGTACTTC. Translating gives CAISDSYEQYF.